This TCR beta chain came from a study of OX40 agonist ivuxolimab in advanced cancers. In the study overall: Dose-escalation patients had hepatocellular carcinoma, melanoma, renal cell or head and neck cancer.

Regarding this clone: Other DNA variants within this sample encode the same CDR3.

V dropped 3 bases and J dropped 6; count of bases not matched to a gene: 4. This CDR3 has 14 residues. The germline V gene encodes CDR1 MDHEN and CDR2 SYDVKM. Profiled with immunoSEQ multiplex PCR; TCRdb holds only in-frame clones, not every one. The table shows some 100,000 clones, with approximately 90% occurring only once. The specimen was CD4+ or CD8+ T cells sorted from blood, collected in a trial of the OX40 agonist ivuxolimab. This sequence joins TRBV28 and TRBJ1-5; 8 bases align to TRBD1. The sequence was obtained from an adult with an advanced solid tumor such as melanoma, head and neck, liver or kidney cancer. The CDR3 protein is CASSLPTGVQPQHF. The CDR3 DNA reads TGTGCCAGCAGTTTGCCGACAGGGGTTCAGCCCCAGCATTTT.